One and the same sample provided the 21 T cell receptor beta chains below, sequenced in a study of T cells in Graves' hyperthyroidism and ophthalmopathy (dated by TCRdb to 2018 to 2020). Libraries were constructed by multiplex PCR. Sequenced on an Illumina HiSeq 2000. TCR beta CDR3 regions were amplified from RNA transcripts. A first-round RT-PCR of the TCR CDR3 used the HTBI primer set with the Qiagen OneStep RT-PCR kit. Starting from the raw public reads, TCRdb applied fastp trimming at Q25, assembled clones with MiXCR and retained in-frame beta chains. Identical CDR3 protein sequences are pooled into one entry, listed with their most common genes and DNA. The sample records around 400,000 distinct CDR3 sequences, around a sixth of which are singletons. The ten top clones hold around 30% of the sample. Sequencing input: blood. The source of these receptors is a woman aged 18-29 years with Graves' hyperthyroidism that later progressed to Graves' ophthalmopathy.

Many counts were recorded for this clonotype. CDR3 sequence: CASSPIAENSTDTQYF. In DNA form, the CDR3 reads TGTGCCAGCAGTCCTATAGCGGAAAATAGCACAGATACGCAGTATTTT. V usage is TRBV12-3 or TRBV12-4 and J usage is TRBJ2-3, with D maybe TRBD2 (6 bases). V dropped 5 bases and J dropped 0 bases, with 15 bases sitting between them. The CDR3 loop spans 16 amino acids.

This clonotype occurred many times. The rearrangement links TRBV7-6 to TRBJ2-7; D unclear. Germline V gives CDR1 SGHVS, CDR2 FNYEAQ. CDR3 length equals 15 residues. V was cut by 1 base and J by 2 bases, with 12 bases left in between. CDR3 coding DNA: TGTGCCAGCAGCTTAGACCGAGGACCTCCCTACGAGCAGTACTTC. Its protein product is CASSLDRGPPYEQYF.

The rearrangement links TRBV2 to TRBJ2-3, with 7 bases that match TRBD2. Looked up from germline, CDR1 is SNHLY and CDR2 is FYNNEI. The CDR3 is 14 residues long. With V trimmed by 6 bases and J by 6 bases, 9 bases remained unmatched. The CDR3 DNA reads TGTGCCAGCAGCCCAATGGGGGGGGGGGATACGCAGTATTTT. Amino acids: CASSPMGGGDTQYF.

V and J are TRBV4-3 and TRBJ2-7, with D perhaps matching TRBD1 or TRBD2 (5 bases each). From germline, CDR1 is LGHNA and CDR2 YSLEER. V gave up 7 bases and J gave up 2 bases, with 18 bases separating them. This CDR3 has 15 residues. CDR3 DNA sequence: TGCGCCAGCACCCCTACAAGTCAGGGAGCCTACGAGCAGTACTTC. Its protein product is CASTPTSQGAYEQYF.

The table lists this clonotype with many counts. The CDR3 loop is CASSQGRVRGEQYF. The DNA of the CDR3 is TGTGCCAGCAGCCAAGGCAGGGTAAGAGGGGAGCAGTACTTC. The rearrangement uses TRBV3-1 and TRBJ2-7; D possibly uses TRBD1 or TRBD2 (5 bases each). Germline CDR1 and CDR2: LGHDT and YNNKEL (reference sequence). The ends were cut back, 1 base at V and 7 bases at J, with 14 bases in the middle. This CDR3 is built from 14 residues.

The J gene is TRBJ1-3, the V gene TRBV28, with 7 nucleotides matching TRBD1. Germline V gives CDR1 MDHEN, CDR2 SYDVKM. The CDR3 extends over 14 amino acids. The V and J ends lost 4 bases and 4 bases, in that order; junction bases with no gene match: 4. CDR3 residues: CASSWDSVGNTIYF. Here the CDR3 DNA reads TGTGCCAGCAGTTGGGACAGCGTCGGAAACACCATATATTTT.

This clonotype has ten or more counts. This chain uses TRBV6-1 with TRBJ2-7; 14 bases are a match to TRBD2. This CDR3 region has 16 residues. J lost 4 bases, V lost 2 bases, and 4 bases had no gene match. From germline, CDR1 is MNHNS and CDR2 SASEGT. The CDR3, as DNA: TGTGCCAGCAGTGAAACCGGGACTAGCGGGAGTTACGAGCAGTACTTC. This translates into CASSETGTSGSYEQYF.

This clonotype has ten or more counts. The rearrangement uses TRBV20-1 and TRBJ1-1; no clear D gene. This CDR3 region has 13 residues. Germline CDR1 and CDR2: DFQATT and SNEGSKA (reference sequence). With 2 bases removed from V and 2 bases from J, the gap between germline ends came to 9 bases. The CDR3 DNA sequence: TGCAGTGCTAGACCCTCGGGTAACACTGAAGCTTTCTTT. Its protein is CSARPSGNTEAFF.

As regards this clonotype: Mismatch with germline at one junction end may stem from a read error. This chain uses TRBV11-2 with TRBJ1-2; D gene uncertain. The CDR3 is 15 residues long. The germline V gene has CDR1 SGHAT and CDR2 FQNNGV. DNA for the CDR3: TGTGCCGGCAGCTCCGGACTGCCGTCAGGCTATGGCTACACCTTC. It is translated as CAGSSGLPSGYGYTF.

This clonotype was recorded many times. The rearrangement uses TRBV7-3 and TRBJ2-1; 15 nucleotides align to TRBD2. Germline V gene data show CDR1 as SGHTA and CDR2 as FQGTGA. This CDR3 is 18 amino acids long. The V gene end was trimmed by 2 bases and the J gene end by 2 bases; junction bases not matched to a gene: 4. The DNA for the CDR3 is TGTGCCAGCAGCTTAGGGACTAGCGGGAGGATAGCCTACAATGAGCAGTTCTTC. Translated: CASSLGTSGRIAYNEQFF.

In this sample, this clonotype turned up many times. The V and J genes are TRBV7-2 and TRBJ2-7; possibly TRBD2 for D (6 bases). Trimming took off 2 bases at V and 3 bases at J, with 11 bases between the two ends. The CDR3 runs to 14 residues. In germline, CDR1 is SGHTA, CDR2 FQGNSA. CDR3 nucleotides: TGTGCCAGCAGCTTACTAGCGCAGAACTACGAGCAGTACTTC. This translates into CASSLLAQNYEQYF.

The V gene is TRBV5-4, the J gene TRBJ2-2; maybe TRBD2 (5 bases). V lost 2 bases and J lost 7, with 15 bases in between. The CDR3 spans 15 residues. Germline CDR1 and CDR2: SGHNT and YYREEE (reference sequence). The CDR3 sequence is CASSFGVGSGGELFF. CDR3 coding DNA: TGTGCCAGCAGCTTCGGAGTAGGAAGCGGCGGGGAGCTGTTTTTT.

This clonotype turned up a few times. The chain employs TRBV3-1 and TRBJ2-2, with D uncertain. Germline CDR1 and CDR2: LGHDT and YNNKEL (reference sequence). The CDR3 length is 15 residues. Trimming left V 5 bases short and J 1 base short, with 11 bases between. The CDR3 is CASSGVALNTGELFF. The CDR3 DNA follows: TGTGCCAGCAGCGGTGTGGCGTTGAACACCGGGGAGCTGTTTTTT.

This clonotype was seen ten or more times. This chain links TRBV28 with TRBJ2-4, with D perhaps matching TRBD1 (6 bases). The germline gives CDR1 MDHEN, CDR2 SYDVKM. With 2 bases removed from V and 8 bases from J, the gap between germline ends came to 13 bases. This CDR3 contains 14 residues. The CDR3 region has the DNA TGTGCCAGCAGTTTAAGCGCAGGGGAGCACATTCAGTACTTC. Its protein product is CASSLSAGEHIQYF.

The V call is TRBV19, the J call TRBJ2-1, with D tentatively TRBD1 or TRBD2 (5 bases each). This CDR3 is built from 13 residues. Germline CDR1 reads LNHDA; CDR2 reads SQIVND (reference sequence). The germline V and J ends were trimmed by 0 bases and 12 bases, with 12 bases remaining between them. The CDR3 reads CASSIDRDLGQFF. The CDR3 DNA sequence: TGTGCCAGTAGTATAGACCGGGACCTAGGGCAGTTCTTC.

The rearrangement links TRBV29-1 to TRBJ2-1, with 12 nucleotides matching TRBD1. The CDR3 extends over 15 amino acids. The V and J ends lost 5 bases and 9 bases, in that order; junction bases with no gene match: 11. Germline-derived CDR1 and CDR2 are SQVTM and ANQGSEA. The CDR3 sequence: CSVWGPGQGAGEQFF. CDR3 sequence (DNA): TGCAGCGTTTGGGGCCCGGGACAGGGGGCTGGTGAGCAGTTCTTC.

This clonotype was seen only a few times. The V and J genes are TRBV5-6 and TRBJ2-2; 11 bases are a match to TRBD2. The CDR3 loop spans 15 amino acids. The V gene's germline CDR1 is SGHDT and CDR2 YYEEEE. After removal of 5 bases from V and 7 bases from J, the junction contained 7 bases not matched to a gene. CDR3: CASSFLAGGFGELFF. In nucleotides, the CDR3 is TGTGCCAGCAGTTTTTTAGCGGGAGGGTTCGGGGAGCTGTTTTTT.

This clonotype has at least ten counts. Written as DNA, the CDR3 is TGTGCCAGCCTTGGAAAGGGCTTGGCGGACTACGAGCAGTACTTC. Its translation: CASLGKGLADYEQYF. V usage is TRBV30 and J usage is TRBJ2-7; the D is unclear. CDR1 and CDR2 from the germline V gene are GTSNPN and SVGIG (reference sequence). The CDR3 covers 15 residues. Trimming stripped 8 bases from V and 3 bases from J, with 23 bases between.

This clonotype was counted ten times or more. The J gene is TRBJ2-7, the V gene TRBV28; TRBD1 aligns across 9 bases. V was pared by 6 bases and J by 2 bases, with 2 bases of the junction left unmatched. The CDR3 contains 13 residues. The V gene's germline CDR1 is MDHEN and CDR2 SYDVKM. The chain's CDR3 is CASSYRGPYEQYF. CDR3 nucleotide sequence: TGTGCCAGCAGCTACAGGGGGCCCTACGAGCAGTACTTC.

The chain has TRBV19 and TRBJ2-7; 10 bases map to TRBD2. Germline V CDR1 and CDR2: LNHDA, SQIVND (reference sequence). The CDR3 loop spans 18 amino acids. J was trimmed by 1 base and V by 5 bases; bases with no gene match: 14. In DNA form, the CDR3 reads TGTGCCAGTAGTCTCTCCGCAGGGAGCGGGAGGGATTCCTACGAGCAGTACTTC. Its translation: CASSLSAGSGRDSYEQYF.

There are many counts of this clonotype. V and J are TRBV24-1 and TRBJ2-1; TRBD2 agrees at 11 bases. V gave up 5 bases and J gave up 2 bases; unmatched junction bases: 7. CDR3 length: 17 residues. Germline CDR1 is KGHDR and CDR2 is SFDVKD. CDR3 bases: TGTGCCACCAGTGGCCCGACTAGCGGGGTCCCCTACAATGAGCAGTTCTTC. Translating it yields CATSGPTSGVPYNEQFF.